This T cell receptor beta chain was found in a study of cytomegalovirus exposure and HLA in healthy donors. The CDR3 consists of 17 residues. Trimming removed 5 bases from V and 9 bases from J; junction bases left unmatched: 14. Per germline, CDR1 MNHEY and CDR2 SMNVEV (reference sequence). In this sample, this clone turned up a few times. The study ran its PCR with 60 Vbeta and 13 Jbeta primers. Repertoires were generated with immunoSEQ multiplex PCR, while TCRdb's copy carries only in-frame clones and drops some. The sample lists about 130,000 clones, roughly 9.6% occurring once. Sequenced material: PBMCs. The chain joins TRBV27 to TRBJ1-6; TRBD1 aligns across 9 bases. The receptor's source is a middle-aged woman in good health and CMV-seropositive. CDR3 protein: CASSQTKPGQGFSPLHF. CDR3 nucleotides: TGTGCCAGCAGTCAAACAAAGCCGGGACAGGGATTTTCACCCCTCCACTTT.